A selection of T cell receptor beta chains follows, all from one sample in a study of T cells in Graves' hyperthyroidism and ophthalmopathy. Using its own MiXCR run on the multiplex PCR reads, TCRdb lists one record per CDR3 protein. Of approximately 590,000 distinct CDR3 sequences in the sample, 40% to 55% are singletons; the top ten hold 8.2%. Material: peripheral blood or thyroid tissue (not recorded which). Every receptor here comes from a woman under 30 with Graves' hyperthyroidism. CDR3s include the opening cysteine and the closing phenylalanine or tryptophan. Each record gives: clone size, J gene, D gene, V gene, CDR3 protein. A D gene is named only where the DNA matches it firmly. Where a row states a size, it is once, few, many or the class of an expanded clone; other rows omit it.

- | TRBJ1-1 | - | TRBV11-2 | CASSQEWGATEAFF
- | TRBJ1-3 | - | TRBV7-2 | CASSLVGTSGNTIYF
- | TRBJ2-6 | - | TRBV2 | CASLDRSFSGANVLTF
- | TRBJ2-6 | TRBD1 | TRBV2 | CASSPIGTGTYVLTF
- | TRBJ1-2 | - | TRBV25-1 | CASSDPGILNYGYTF
- | TRBJ2-7 | - | TRBV7-8 | CASSQGGSNEQYF
once | TRBJ1-1 | - | TRBV7-9 | CASRSSPQGAGTEAFF
few | TRBJ2-2 | - | TRBV20-1 | CSAEADTGELFF
- | TRBJ1-5 | TRBD1 | TRBV7-9 | CASGGQWNQPQHF
- | TRBJ2-7 | - | TRBV7-8 | CASSSDSEGYEQYF
many | TRBJ2-7 | TRBD2 | TRBV7-9 | CASSPPILAGVYEQYF
- | TRBJ2-7 | - | TRBV10-3 | CAIGAGTPYEQYF
few | TRBJ2-2 | - | TRBV19 | CASSIGRARETGELFF
many | TRBJ2-5 | - | TRBV7-3 | CASSAGTVETQYF
few | TRBJ1-5 | - | TRBV2 | CASRGTGFSNQPQHF
- | TRBJ2-5 | - | TRBV5-1 | CASSLRIRGDGRQETQYF
many | TRBJ1-1 | - | TRBV29-1 | CSVPRRGGTEAFF
- | TRBJ1-1 | TRBD1 | TRBV7-9 | CASSLGTGKTEAFF
few | TRBJ2-5 | - | TRBV5-1 | CASSQLPEWTDQETQYF
- | TRBJ2-2 | - | TRBV10-3 | CAISEQDSHGGELFF
few | TRBJ2-7 | TRBD1 | TRBV12-3/TRBV12-4 | CASSEDRGPYEQYF
- | TRBJ1-5 | - | TRBV7-8 | CASSLFRGSNQPQHF
- | TRBJ2-7 | - | TRBV7-8 | CASSYGLTTYEQYF
few | TRBJ1-1 | - | TRBV10-3 | CASSAGSRNTEAFF
- | TRBJ1-5 | TRBD1 | TRBV20-1 | CSARAGTGQPQHF
once | TRBJ1-5 | - | TRBV10-3 | CAISEAGTRKETQHF
- | TRBJ2-7 | TRBD2 | TRBV7-2 | CASSQEGRGKMEQYF
- | TRBJ2-7 | TRBD1 | TRBV7-9 | CASSSTFRDSSYEQYF
- | TRBJ1-3 | - | TRBV29-1 | CSVESAMNTIYF
once | TRBJ2-3 | TRBD2 | TRBV10-3 | CAISGLAATDTQYF
once | TRBJ2-7 | TRBD2 | TRBV20-1 | CSVRGAAGASYEQYF
- | TRBJ2-7 | - | TRBV15 | CAPTDGSYEQYF
- | TRBJ1-1 | - | TRBV10-3 | CASSPRTVRAEAFF
many | TRBJ1-1 | - | TRBV7-8 | CASSLRGAGGTEAFF
- | TRBJ2-5 | - | TRBV2 | CASSRRGGRETQYF
many | TRBJ2-6 | - | TRBV20-1 | CSARGGSGANVLTF
- | TRBJ2-2 | - | TRBV7-9 | CASSLGVNAANTGELFF
- | TRBJ2-7 | - | TRBV14 | CASSHGQIFSYEQYF
- | TRBJ2-2 | - | TRBV2 | CAWAENTGELFF
few | TRBJ1-1 | - | TRBV7-6 | CASSSRAPEDTEAFF